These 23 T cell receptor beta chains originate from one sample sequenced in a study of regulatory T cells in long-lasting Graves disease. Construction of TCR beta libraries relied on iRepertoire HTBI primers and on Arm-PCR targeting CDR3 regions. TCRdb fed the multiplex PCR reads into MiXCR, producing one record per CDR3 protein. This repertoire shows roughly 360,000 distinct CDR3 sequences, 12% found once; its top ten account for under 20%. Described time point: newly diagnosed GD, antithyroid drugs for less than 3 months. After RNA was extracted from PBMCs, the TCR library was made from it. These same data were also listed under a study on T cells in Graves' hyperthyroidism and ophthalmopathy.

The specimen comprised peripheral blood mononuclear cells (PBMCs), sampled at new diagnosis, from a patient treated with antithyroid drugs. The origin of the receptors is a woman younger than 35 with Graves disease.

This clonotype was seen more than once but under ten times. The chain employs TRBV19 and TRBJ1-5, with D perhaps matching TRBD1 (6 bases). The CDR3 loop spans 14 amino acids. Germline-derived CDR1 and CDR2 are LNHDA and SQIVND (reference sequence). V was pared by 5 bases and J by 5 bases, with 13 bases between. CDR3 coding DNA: TGTGCCAGTAGTTCTCGACAGGTTCATCAGCCCCAGCATTTT. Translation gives CASSSRQVHQPQHF.

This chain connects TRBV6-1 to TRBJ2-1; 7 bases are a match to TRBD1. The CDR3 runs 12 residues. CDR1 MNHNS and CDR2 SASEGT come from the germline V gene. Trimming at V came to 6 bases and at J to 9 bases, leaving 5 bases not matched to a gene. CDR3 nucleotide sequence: TGTGCCAGCAGCGACGGGACAGCTGAGCAGTTCTTC. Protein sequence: CASSDGTAEQFF.

The CDR3 region has the DNA TGCGCCAGCAGCCTAGGGGTGGCTAATGAAAAACTGTTTTTT. Its protein product is CASSLGVANEKLFF. This chain links TRBV4-1 with TRBJ1-4; possible D gene TRBD1, 5 bases. CDR1 and CDR2 (germline): MGHRA, YSYEKL. CDR3 length: 14 amino acids. V lost 4 bases, J lost 3 bases, and 9 bases lay in between.

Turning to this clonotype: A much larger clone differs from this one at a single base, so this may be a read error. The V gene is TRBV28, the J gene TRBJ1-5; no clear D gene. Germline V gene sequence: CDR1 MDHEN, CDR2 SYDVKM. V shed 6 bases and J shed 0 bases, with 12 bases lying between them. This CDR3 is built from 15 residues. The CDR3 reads CASRPQLASNQPQHF. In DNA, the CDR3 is TGTGCCAGCAGACCCCAGCTCGCTAGCAATCAGCCCCAGCATTTT.

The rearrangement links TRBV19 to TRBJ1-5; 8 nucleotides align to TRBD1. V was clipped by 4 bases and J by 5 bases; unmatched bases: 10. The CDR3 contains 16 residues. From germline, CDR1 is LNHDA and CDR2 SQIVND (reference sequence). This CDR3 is CASSTLDRGVDQPQHF. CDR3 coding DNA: TGTGCCAGTAGTACGCTTGACAGGGGCGTCGATCAGCCCCAGCATTTT.

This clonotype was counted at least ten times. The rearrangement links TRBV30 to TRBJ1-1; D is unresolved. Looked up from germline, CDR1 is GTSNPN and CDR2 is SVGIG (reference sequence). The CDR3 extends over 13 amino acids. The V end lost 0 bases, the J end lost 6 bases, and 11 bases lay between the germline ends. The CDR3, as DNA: TGTGCCTGGAGTGTCTCTGGAGGAGCTGAAGCTTTCTTT. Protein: CAWSVSGGAEAFF.

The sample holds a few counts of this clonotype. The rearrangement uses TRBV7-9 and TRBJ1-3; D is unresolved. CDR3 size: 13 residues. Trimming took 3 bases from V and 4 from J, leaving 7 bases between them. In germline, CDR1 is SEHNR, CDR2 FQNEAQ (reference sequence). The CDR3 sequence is CASSFSQGNTIYF. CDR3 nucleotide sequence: TGTGCCAGCAGCTTTTCTCAGGGAAACACCATATATTTT.

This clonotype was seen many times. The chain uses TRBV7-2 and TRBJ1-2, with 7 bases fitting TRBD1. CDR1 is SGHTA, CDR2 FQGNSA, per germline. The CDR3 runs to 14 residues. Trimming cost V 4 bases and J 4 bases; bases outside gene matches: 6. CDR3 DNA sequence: TGTGCCAGCAGCTACCGGGACAGCGGCTATGGCTACACCTTC. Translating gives CASSYRDSGYGYTF.

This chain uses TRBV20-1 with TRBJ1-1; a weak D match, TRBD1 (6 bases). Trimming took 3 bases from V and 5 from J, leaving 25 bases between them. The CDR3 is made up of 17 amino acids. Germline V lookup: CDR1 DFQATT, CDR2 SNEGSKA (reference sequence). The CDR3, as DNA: TGCAGTGCTAGGGGGGATGCAGGGGTCTCCTTAGGGACTGAAGCTTTCTTT. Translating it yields CSARGDAGVSLGTEAFF.

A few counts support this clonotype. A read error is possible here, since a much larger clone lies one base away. CDR3 amino acids: CASSARQGTNTEALF. Here the CDR3 DNA reads TGTGCCAGCAGCGCCCGACAGGGAACGAACACTGAAGCTCTCTTT. V gene TRBV7-6 combines with J gene TRBJ1-1, with TRBD1 matching over 7 bases. CDR1 is SGHVS and CDR2 is FNYEAQ in the germline V gene. This CDR3 is 15 amino acids long.

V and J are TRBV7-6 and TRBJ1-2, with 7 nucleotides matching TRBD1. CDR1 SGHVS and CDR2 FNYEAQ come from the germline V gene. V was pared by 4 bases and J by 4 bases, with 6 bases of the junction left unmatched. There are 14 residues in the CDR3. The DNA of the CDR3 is TGTGCCAGCAGCTCGGAACAGGGGAGCTATGGCTACACCTTC. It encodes CASSSEQGSYGYTF.

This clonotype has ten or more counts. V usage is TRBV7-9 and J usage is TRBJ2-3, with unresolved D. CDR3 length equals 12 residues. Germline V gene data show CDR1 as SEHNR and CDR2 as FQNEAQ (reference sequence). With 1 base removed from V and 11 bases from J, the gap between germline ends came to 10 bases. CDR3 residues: CASSLEISWQYF. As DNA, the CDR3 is TGTGCCAGCAGCTTAGAAATTAGTTGGCAGTATTTT.

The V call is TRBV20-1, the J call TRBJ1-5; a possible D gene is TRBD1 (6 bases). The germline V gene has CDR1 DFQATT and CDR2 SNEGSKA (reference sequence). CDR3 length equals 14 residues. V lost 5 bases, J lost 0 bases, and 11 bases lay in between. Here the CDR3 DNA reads TGCAGTGCTTGGACAGTAAATAGCAATCAGCCCCAGCATTTT. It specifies CSAWTVNSNQPQHF.

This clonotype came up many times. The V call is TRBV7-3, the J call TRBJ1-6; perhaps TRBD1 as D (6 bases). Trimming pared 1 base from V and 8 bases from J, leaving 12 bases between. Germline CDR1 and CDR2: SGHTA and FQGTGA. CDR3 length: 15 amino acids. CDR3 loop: CASSLSRAGDSPLHF. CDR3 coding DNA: TGTGCCAGCAGCTTAAGTCGGGCAGGGGATTCACCCCTCCACTTT.

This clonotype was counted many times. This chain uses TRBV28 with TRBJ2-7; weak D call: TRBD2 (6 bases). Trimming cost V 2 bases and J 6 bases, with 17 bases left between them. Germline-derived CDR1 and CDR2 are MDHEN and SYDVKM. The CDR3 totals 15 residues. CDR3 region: CASSLTTAGTVEQYF. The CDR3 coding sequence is TGTGCCAGCAGTTTAACTACTGCGGGAACGGTCGAGCAGTACTTC. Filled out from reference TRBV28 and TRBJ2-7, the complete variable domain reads DVKVTQSSRYLVKRTGEKVFLECVQDMDHENMFWYRQDPGLGLRLIYFSYDVKMKEKGDIPEGYSVSREKKERFSLILESASTNQTSMYLCASSLTTAGTVEQYFGPGTRLTVT.

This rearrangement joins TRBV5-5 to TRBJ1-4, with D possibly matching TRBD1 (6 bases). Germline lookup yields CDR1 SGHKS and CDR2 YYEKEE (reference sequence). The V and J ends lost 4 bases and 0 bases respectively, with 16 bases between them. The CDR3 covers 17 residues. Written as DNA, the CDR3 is TGTGCCAGCAGCGCAGGGGTGGGTAGTACAACTAATGAAAAACTGTTTTTT. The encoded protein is CASSAGVGSTTNEKLFF.

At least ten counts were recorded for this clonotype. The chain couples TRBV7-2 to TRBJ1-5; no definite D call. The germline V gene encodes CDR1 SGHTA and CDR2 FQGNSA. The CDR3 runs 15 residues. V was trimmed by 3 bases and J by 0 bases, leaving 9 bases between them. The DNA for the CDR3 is TGTGCCAGCAGCTTTACAGCGAATAGCAATCAGCCCCAGCATTTT. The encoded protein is CASSFTANSNQPQHF.

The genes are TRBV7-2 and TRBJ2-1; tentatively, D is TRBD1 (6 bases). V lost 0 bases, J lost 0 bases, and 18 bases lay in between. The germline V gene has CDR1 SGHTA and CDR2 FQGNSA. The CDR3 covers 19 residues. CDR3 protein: CASSLAHSDLGGSYNEQFF. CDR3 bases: TGTGCCAGCAGCTTAGCCCATTCCGACCTAGGGGGCTCCTACAATGAGCAGTTCTTC.

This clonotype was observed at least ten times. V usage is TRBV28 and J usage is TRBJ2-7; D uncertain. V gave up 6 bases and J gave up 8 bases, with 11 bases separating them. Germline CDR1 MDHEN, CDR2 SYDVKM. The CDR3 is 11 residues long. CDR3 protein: CASSTYSKQYF. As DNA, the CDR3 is TGTGCCAGCAGCACGTACAGCAAGCAGTACTTC.

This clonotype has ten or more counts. This CDR3 reads CSARAESSYNEQFF. As DNA, the CDR3 is TGCAGTGCTAGGGCGGAAAGCTCCTACAATGAGCAGTTCTTC. The chain joins TRBV20-1 to TRBJ2-1; D gene ambiguous. This CDR3 comprises 14 residues. In germline, CDR1 is DFQATT, CDR2 SNEGSKA (reference sequence). V gave up 3 bases and J gave up 0 bases, with 9 bases separating them.

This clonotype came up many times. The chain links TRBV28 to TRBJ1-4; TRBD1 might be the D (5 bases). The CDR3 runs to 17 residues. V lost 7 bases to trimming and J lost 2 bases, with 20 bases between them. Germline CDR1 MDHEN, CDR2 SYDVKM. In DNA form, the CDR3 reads TGTGCCAGCAACCCCAGGCCGGGACGGCCCACTAATGAAAAACTGTTTTTT. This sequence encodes CASNPRPGRPTNEKLFF.

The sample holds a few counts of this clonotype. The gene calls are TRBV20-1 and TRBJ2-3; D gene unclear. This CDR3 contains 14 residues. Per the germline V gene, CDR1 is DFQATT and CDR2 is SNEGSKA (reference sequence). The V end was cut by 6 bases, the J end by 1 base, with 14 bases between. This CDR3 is CSARPMIGTDTQYF. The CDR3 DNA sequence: TGCAGTGCCCGTCCCATGATCGGCACAGATACGCAGTATTTT.

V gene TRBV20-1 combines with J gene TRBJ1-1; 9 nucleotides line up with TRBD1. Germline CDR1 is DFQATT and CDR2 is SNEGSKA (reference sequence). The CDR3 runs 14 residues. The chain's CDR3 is CRGKAGTGLPEAFF. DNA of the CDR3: TGCAGGGGGAAGGCCGGGACAGGGCTCCCTGAAGCTTTCTTT.